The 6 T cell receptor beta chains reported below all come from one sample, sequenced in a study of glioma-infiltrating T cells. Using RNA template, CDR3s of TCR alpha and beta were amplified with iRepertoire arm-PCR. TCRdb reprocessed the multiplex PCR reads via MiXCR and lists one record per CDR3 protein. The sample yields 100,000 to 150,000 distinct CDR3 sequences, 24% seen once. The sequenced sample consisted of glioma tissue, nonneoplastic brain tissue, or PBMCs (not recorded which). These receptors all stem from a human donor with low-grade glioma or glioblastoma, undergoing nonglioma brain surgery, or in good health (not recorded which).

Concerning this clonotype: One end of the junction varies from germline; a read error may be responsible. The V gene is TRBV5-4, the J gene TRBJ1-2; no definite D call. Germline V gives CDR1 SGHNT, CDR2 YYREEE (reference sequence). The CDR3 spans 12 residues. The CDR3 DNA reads TGTGCCAACAGCTCAGACGTAGATGGCTACACCTTC. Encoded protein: CANSSDVDGYTF.

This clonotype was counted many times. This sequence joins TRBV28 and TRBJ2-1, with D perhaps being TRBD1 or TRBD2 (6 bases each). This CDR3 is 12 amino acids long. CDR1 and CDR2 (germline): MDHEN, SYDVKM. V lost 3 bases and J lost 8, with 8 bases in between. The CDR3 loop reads CASSFGGDEQFF. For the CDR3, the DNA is TGTGCCAGCAGTTTCGGGGGCGATGAGCAGTTCTTC.

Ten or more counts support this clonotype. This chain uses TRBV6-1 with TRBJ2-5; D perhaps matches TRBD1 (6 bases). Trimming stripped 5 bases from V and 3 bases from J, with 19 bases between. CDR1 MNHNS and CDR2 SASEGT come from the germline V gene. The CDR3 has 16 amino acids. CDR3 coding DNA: TGTGCCAGCAGTTCCCAAGGACAGTCGCGGGAAGAGACCCAGTACTTC. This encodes CASSSQGQSREETQYF.

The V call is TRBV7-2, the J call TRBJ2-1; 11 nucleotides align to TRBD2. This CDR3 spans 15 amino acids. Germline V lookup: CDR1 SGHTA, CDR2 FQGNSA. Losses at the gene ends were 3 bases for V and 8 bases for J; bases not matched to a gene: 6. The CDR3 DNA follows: TGTGCCAGCAGCTTTGTTAGCGGGGGGGCATATGAGCAGTTCTTC. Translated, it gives CASSFVSGGAYEQFF.

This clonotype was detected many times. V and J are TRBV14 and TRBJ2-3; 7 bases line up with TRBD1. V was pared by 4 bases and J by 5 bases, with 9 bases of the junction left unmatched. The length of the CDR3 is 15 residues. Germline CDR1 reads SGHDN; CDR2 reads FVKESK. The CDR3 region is CASSPIRTGVDTQYF. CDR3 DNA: TGTGCCAGCAGCCCCATCCGGACAGGCGTAGATACGCAGTATTTT. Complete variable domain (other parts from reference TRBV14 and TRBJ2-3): EAGVTQFPSHSVIEKGQTVTLRCDPISGHDNLYWYRRVMGKEIKFLLHFVKESKQDESGMPNNRFLAERTGGTYSTLKVQPAELEDSGVYFCASSPIRTGVDTQYFGPGTRLTVL.

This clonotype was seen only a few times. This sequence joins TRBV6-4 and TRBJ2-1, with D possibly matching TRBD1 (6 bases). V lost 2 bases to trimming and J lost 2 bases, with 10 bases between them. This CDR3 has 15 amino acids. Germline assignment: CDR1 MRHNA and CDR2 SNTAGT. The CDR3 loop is CASSDTQGPYNEQFF. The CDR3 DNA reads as TGTGCCAGCAGTGACACGCAGGGGCCCTACAATGAGCAGTTCTTC.